This T cell receptor beta chain was documented in a study of T cells in Graves' hyperthyroidism and ophthalmopathy. In germline, CDR1 is MNHNS, CDR2 SASEGT. Between the trimmed V and J ends, which lost 6 bases and 4 bases, there was a span of 13 bases. This CDR3 has 14 amino acids. This clonotype was recorded many times. RNA transcripts yielded amplified TCR beta CDR3 regions. A set of HTBI primers served as the primers for a first-round RT-PCR of the TCR CDR3. Using its own MiXCR run on the multiplex PCR reads, TCRdb lists one record per CDR3 protein. The table shows 600,000 to 650,000 distinct CDR3 sequences, with 15% to 20% occurring only once.

The rearrangement links TRBV6-1 to TRBJ1-5, with unresolved D. The specimen sequenced was blood. The clonotype comes from a woman aged 25-40 years with Graves' hyperthyroidism. The CDR3 region has the DNA TGTGCCAGCAGGAATGGGCAGACTAATCAGCCCCAGCATTTT. Its protein is CASRNGQTNQPQHF.